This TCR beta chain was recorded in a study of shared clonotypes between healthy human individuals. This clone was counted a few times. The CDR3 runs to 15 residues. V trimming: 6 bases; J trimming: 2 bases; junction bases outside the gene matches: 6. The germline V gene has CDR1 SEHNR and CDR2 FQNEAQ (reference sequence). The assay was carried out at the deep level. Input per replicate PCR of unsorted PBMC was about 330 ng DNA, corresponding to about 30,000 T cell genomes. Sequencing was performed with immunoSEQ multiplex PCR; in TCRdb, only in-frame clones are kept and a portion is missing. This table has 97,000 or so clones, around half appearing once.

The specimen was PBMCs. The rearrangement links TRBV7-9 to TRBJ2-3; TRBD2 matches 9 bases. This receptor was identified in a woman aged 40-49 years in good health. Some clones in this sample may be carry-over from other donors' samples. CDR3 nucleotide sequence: TGTGCCAGCAGACCGACTAGCGGCTCCACAGATACGCAGTATTTT. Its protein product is CASRPTSGSTDTQYF.